This T cell receptor beta chain derives from a study of blood T cells in healthy people across ages. There are 16 residues in the CDR3. Germline V gives CDR1 SEHNR, CDR2 FQNEAQ (reference sequence). On this clonotype itself: What it binds is unknown. Relative to the germline gene, one junction end is altered; a read error may explain this.

General observations from the study: Unknown donor CMV status possibly confounded expanded clonotype changes.

The use of a sample-barcoded 5' primer and a J-beta primer mix characterized a second PCR of 7 to 11 cycles. TCRdb used MiXCR to reprocess the 5' RACE reads, holding one entry per CDR3 protein. The table has under 2 million distinct CDR3 sequences, about 32% seen once; the top ten hold about 11%. Researchers report isolating at least 6 million PBMCs per sample. At least 5.5 micrograms of total RNA were extracted per sample. Sequencing was done on a sample of blood. This TCR was recovered from a woman in her twenties or thirties in good health. This chain joins TRBV7-9 and TRBJ2-3; 10 bases align to TRBD2. The CDR3 region is CASSQGLAVPTDTQYF. The CDR3 DNA reads TGTGCCAGCAGCCAAGGACTAGCGGTCCCCACAGATACACAGTATTTT.